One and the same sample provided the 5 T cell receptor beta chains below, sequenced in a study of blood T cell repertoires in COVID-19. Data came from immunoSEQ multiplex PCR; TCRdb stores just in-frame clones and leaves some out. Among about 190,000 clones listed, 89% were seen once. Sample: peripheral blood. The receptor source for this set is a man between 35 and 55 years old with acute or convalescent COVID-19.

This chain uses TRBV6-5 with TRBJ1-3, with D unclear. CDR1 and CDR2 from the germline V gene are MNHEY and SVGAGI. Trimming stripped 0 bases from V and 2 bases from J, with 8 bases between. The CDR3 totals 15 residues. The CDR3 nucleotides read TGTGCCAGCAGTTACTCGGTAACAGCTGGAAACACCATATATTTT. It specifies CASSYSVTAGNTIYF.

The CDR3 loop reads CASSQPGTRTTEQYF. The CDR3 region has the DNA TGCGCCAGCAGCCAACCCGGGACTAGAACTACCGAGCAGTACTTC. The chain employs TRBV4-1 and TRBJ2-7, with 8 bases matching TRBD2. The CDR3 is 15 residues long. The V and J ends lost 2 bases and 6 bases, in that order; junction bases with no gene match: 9. Per germline, CDR1 MGHRA and CDR2 YSYEKL.

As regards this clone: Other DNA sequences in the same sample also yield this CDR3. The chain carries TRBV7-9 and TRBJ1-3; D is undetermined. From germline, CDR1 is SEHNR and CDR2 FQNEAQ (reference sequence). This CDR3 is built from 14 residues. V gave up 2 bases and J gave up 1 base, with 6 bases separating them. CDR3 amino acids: CASSLSGSGNTIYF. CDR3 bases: TGTGCCAGCAGCTTATCGGGATCTGGAAACACCATATATTTT.

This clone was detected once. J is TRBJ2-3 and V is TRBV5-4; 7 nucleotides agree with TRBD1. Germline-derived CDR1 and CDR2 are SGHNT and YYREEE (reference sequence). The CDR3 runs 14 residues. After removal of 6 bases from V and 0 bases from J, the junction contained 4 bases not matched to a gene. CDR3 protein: CASNGQASTDTQYF. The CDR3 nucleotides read TGTGCCAGCAACGGACAGGCGAGCACAGATACGCAGTATTTT.

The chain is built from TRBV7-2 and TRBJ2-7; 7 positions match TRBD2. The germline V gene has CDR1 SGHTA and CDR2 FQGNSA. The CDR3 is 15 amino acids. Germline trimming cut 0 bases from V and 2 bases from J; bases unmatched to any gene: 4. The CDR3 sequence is CASSLAGSGAYEQYF. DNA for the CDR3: TGTGCCAGCAGCTTAGCGGGCAGCGGGGCCTACGAGCAGTACTTC.